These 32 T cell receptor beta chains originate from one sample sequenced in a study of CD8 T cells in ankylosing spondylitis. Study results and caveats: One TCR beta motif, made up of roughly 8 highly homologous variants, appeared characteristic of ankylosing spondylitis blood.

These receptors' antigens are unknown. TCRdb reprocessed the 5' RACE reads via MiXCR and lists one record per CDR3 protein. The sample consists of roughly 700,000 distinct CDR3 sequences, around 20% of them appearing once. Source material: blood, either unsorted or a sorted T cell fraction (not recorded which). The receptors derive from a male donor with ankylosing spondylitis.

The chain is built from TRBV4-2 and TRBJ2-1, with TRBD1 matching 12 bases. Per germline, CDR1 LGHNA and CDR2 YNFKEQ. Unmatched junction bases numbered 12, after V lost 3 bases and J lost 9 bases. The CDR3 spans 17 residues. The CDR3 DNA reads TGTGCCAGCAGCCACCCAACACCGGGACAGGGGGCGGGTGAGCAGTTCTTC. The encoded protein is CASSHPTPGQGAGEQFF.

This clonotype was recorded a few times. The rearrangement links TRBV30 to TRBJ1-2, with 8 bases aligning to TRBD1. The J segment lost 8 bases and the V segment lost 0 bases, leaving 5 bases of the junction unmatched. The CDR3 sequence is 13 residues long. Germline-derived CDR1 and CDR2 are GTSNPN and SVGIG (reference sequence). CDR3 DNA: TGTGCCTGGAGTGTAGGCCCAGGGGGCGGCTACACCTTC. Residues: CAWSVGPGGGYTF.

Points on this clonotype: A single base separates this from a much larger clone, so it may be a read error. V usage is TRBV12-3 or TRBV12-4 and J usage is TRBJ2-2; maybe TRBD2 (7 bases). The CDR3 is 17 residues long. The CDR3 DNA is TGTGCCCGCAGCCCCGGGGGGAGGGGGTCGAACACCGGGGAGCTGTTTTTT. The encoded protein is CARSPGGRGSNTGELFF.

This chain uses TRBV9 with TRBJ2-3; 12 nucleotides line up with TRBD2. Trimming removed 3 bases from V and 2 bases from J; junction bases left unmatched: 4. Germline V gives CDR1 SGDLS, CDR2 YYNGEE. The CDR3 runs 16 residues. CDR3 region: CASSERTSGVTDTQYF. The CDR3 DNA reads TGTGCCAGCAGCGAGCGGACTAGCGGGGTCACAGATACGCAGTATTTT.

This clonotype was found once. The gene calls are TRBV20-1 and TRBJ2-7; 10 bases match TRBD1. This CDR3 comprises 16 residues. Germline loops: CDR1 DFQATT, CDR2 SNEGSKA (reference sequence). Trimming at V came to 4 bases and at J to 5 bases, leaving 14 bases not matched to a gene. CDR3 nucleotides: TGCAGTGCTACCTCTACCGACCGGGACAGGGGTAACGAGCAGTACTTC. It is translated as CSATSTDRDRGNEQYF.

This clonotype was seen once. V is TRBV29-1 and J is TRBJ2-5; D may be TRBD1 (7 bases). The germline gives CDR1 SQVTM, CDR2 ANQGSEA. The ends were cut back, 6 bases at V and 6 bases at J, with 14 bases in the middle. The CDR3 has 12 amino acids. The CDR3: CSVEQGRQTQYF. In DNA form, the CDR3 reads TGCAGCGTGGAACAGGGGAGGCAGACCCAGTACTTC.

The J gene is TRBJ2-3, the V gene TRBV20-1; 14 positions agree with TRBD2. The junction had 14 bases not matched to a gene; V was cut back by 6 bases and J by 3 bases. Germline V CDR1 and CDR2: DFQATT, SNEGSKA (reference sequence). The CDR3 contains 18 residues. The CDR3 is CSAYRLAGGPMRTDTQYF. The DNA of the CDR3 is TGCAGTGCATACAGACTAGCGGGAGGGCCGATGAGGACAGATACGCAGTATTTT.

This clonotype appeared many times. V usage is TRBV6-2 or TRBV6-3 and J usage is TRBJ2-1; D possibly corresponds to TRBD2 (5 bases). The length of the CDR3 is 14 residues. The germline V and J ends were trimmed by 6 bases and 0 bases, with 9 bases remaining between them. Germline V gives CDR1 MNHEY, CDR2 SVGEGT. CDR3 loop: CASRGLSSYNEQFF. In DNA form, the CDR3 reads TGTGCCAGCAGAGGACTTAGCTCCTACAATGAGCAGTTCTTC.

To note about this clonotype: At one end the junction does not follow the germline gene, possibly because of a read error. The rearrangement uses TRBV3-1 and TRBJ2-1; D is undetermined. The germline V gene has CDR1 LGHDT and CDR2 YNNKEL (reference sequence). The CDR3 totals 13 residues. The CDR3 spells CASSQDPDIGLLF. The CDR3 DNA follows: TGTGCCAGCAGCCAAGATCCCGATATCGGGTTGCTCTTC.

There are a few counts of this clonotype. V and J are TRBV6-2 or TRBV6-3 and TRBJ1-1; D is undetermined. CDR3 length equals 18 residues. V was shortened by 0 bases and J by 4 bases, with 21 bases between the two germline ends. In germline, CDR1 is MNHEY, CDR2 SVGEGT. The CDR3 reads CASSYSTQSVGMGTEAFF. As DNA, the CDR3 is TGTGCCAGCAGTTACTCCACACAGTCGGTCGGCATGGGCACTGAAGCTTTCTTT.

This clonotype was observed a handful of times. The DNA of the CDR3 is TGTGCTTTGTCTTCCCCCTACGAGCAGTACTTC. Amino acids: CALSSPYEQYF. This chain links TRBV30 with TRBJ2-7, with D unclear. CDR1 GTSNPN and CDR2 SVGIG come from the germline V gene (reference sequence). The CDR3 is made up of 11 amino acids. The full variable domain, completed using reference TRBV30 and TRBJ2-7, is SQTIHQWPATLVQPVGSPLSLECTVEGTSNPNLYWYRQAAGRGLQLLFYSVGIGQISSEVPQNLSASRPQDRQFILSSKKLLLSDSGFYLCALSSPYEQYFGPGTRLTVT.

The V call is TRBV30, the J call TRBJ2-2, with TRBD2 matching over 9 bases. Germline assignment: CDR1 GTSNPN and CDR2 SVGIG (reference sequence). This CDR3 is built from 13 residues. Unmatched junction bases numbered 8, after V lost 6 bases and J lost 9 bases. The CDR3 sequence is CACQTAGGRELFF. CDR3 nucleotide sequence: TGTGCCTGTCAGACCGCGGGGGGGCGGGAGCTGTTTTTT.

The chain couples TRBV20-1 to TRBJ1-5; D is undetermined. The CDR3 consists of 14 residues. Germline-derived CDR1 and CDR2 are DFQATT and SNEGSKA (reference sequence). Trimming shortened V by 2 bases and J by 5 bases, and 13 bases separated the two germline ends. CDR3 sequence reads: CSARRPSGDQPQHF. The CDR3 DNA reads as TGCAGTGCTAGACGTCCGTCCGGGGATCAGCCCCAGCATTTT.

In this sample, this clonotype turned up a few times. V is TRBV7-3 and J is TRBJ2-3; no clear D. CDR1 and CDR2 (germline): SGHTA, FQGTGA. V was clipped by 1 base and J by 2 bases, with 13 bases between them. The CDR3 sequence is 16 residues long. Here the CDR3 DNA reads TGTGCCAGCAGCTTAAAGAATGGCCCGATCACAGATACGCAGTATTTT. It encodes CASSLKNGPITDTQYF. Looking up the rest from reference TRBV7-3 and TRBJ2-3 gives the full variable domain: GAGVSQTPSNKVTEKGKYVELRCDPISGHTALYWYRQSLGQGPEFLIYFQGTGAADDSGLPNDRFFAVRPEGSVSTLKIQRTERGDSAVYLCASSLKNGPITDTQYFGPGTRLTVL.

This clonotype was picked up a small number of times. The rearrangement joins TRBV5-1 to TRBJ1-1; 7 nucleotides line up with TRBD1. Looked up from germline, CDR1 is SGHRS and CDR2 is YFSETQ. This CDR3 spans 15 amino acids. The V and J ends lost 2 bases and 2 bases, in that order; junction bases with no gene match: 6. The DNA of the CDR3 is TGCGCCAGCAGCTTCGGGACAGCCCGAAACACTGAAGCTTTCTTT. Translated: CASSFGTARNTEAFF.

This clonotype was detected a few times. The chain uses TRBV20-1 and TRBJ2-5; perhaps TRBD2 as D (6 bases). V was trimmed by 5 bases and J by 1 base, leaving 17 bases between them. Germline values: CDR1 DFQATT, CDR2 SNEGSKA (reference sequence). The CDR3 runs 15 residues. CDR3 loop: CSALRGLGGQETQYF. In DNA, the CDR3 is TGCAGTGCTCTCAGAGGGCTGGGGGGCCAAGAGACCCAGTACTTC.

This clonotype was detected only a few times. As DNA, the CDR3 is TGCGCCAGCAGCCCTCGACTAGCGGGGAGCCAACGAACCGGGGAGCTGTTTTTT. It encodes CASSPRLAGSQRTGELFF. This chain connects TRBV4-1 to TRBJ2-2, with TRBD2 matching 11 bases. There are 18 residues in the CDR3. CDR1 MGHRA and CDR2 YSYEKL come from the germline V gene. The J segment lost 5 bases and the V segment lost 4 bases, leaving 12 bases of the junction unmatched.

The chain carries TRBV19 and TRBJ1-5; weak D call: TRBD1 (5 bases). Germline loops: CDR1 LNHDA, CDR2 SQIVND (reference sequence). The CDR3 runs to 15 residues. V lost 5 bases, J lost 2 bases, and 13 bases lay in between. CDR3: CASSSGNLGNQPQHF. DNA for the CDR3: TGTGCCAGTAGTTCAGGGAATCTAGGCAATCAGCCCCAGCATTTT.

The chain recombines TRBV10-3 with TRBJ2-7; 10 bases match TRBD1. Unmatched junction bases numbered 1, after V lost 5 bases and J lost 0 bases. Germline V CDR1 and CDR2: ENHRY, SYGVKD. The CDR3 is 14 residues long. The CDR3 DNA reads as TGTGCCATCAGTCGGACAGGGGGCTCCTACGAGCAGTACTTC. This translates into CAISRTGGSYEQYF.

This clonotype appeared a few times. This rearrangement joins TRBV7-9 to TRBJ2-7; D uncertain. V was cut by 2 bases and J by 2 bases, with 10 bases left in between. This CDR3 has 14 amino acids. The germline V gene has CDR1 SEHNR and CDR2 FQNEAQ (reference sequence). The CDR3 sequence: CASSLWPATYEQYF. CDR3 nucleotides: TGTGCCAGCAGCTTATGGCCAGCAACCTACGAGCAGTACTTC.

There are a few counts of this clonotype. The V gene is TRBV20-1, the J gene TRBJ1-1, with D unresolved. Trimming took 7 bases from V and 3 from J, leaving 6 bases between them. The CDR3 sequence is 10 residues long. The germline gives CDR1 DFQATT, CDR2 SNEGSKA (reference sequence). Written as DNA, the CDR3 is TGCAGTGGGGGTTACACTGAAGCTTTCTTT. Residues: CSGGYTEAFF.

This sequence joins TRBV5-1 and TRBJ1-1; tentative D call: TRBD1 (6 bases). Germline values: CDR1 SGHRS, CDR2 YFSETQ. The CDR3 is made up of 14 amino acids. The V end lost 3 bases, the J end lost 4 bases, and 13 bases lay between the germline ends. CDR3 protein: CASSSGQFTTEAFF. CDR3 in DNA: TGCGCCAGCAGCTCCGGACAGTTTACCACTGAAGCTTTCTTT.

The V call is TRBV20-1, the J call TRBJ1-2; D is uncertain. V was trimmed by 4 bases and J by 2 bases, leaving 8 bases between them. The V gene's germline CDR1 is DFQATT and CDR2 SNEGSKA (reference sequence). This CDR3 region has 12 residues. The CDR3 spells CSANDKNYGYTF. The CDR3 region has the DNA TGCAGTGCTAACGACAAGAACTATGGCTACACCTTC.

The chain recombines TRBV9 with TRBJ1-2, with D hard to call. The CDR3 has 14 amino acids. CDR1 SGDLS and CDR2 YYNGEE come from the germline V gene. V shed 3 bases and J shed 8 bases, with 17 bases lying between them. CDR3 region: CASSGPFGQRGYTF. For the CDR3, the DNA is TGTGCCAGCAGCGGACCCTTCGGGCAGCGGGGCTACACCTTC. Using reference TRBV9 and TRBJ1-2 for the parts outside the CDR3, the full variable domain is DSGVTQTPKHLITATGQRVTLRCSPRSGDLSVYWYQQSLDQGLQFLIQYYNGEERAKGNILERFSAQQFPDLHSELNLSSLELGDSALYFCASSGPFGQRGYTFGSGTRLTVV.

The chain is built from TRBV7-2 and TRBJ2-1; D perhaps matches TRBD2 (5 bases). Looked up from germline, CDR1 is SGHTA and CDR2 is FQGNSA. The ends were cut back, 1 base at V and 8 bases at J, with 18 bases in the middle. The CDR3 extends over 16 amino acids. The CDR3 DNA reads TGTGCCAGCAGCTTAGGGACTGCGACCCGCGGTGATGAGCAGTTCTTC. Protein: CASSLGTATRGDEQFF.

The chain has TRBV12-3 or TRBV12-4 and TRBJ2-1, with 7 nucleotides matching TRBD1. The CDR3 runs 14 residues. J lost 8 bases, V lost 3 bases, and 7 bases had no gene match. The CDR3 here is CASSLRQGFHEQFF. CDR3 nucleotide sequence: TGTGCCAGCAGTTTGAGACAGGGTTTCCATGAGCAGTTCTTC.

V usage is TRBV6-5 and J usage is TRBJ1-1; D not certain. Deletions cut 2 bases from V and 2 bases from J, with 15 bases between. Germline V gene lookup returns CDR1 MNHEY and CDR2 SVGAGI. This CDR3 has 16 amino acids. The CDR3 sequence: CASSYGHLGKNTEAFF. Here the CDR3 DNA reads TGTGCCAGCAGTTACGGGCATCTAGGCAAAAACACTGAAGCTTTCTTT.

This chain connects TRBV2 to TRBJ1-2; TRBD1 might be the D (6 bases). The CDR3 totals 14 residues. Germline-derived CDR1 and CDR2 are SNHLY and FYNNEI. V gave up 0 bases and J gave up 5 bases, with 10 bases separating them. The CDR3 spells CASSEADRYYGYTF. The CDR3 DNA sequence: TGTGCCAGCAGTGAAGCGGACAGATATTATGGCTACACCTTC.

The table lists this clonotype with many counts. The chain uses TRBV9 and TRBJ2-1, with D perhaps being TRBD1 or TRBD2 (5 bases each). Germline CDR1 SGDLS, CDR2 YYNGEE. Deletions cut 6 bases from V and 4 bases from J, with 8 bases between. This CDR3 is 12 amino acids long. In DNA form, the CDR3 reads TGTGCCAGCACGGGGCGTTACAATGAGCAGTTCTTC. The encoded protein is CASTGRYNEQFF.

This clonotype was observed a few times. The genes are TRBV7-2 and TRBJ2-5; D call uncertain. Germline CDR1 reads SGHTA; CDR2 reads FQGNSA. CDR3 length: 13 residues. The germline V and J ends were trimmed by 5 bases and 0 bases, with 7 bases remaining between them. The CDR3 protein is CASSTSYQETQYF. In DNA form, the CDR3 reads TGTGCCAGCAGCACTTCGTACCAAGAGACCCAGTACTTC.

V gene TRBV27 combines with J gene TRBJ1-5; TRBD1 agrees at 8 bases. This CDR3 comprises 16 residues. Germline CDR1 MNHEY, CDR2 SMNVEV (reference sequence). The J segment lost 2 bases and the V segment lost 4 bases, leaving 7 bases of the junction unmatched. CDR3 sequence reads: CASSSGDRGGNQPQHF. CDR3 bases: TGTGCCAGCAGTTCCGGCGACAGGGGAGGCAATCAGCCCCAGCATTTT.

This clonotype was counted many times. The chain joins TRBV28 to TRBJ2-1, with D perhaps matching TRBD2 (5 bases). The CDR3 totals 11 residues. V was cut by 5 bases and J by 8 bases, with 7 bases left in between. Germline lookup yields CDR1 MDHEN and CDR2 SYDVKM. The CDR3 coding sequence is TGTGCCAGCAGTCCTAGCTATGAGCAGTTCTTC. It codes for CASSPSYEQFF.